This T cell receptor beta chain was recorded in a study of blood T cell repertoires in COVID-19. Overall study context: Samples representing acute and convalescent COVID-19 were sourced from the United States, Italy and Spain.

Here immunoSEQ multiplex PCR was the method, and the copy in TCRdb shows in-frame clones only, minus some. This sample has 250,000 to 350,000 clones, with 90% found just once. The CDR3 sequence is 15 residues long. The V gene's germline CDR1 is SGHTA and CDR2 FQGNSA. Trimming stripped 2 bases from V and 1 base from J, with 11 bases between. This receptor was identified in a woman in her twenties or thirties with COVID-19, enrolled during active disease. J is TRBJ2-5 and V is TRBV7-2; perhaps TRBD2 as D (6 bases). Sequenced sample: peripheral blood. The CDR3 sequence is CASSLLSSVQETQYF. CDR3 DNA: TGTGCCAGCAGCTTACTTTCTAGCGTCCAAGAGACCCAGTACTTC.